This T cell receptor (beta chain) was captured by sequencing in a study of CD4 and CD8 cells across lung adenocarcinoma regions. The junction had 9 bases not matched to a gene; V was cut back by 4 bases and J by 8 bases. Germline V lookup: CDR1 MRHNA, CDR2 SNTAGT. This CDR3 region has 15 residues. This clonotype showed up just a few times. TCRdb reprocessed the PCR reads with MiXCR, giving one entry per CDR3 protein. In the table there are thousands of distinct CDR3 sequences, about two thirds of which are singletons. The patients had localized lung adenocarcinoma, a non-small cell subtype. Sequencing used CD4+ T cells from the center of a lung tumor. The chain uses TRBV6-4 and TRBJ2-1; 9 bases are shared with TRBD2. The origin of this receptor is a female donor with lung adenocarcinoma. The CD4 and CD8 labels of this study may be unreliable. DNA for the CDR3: TGTGCCAGCAGTGTGGTAGCGGGAGCCCTTGATGAGCAGTTCTTC. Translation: CASSVVAGALDEQFF.